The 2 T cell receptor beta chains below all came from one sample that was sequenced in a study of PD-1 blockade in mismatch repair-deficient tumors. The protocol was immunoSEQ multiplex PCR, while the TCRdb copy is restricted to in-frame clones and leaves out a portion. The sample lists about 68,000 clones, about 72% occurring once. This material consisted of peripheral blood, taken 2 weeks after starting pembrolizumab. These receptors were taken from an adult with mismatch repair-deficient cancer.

The CDR3 region is CAISVGRAGNTIYF. CDR3 sequence (DNA): TGTGCCATCAGTGTAGGGAGGGCTGGAAACACCATATATTTT. The chain uses TRBV10-3 and TRBJ1-3; unclear D gene. The CDR3 consists of 14 residues. The V end was cut by 4 bases, the J end by 2 bases, with 9 bases between. Germline loops: CDR1 ENHRY, CDR2 SYGVKD.

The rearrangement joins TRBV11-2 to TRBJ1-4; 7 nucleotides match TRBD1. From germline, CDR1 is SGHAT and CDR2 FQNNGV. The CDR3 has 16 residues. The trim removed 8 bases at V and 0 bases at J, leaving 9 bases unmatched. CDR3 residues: CASAWDSRSTNEKLFF. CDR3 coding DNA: TGTGCCAGCGCATGGGACAGTCGTTCAACTAATGAAAAACTGTTTTTT.